The source of this T cell receptor (beta chain) is a study of T cells in Graves' hyperthyroidism and ophthalmopathy. Germline-derived CDR1 and CDR2 are SGDLS and YYNGEE. V lost 3 bases and J 7 bases, leaving 16 bases between the germline ends. The CDR3 totals 15 residues. Amplification of TCR beta CDR3 regions used RNA as the template. First-round RT-PCR with HTBI primers amplified the TCR CDR3 region. TCRdb processed the multiplex PCR reads anew with MiXCR; each CDR3 protein has one entry. This sample has approximately 720,000 distinct CDR3 sequences, with around 20% found just once. This clonotype appeared many times.

What was sequenced was blood. The V and J genes are TRBV9 and TRBJ1-4; D perhaps matches TRBD1 (6 bases). The TCR comes from a woman between 50 and 59 years old with Graves' hyperthyroidism that later progressed to Graves' ophthalmopathy. The chain's CDR3 is CASSEGGAGGEKLFF. The CDR3 bases are TGTGCCAGCAGCGAGGGGGGGGCAGGAGGTGAAAAACTGTTTTTT.